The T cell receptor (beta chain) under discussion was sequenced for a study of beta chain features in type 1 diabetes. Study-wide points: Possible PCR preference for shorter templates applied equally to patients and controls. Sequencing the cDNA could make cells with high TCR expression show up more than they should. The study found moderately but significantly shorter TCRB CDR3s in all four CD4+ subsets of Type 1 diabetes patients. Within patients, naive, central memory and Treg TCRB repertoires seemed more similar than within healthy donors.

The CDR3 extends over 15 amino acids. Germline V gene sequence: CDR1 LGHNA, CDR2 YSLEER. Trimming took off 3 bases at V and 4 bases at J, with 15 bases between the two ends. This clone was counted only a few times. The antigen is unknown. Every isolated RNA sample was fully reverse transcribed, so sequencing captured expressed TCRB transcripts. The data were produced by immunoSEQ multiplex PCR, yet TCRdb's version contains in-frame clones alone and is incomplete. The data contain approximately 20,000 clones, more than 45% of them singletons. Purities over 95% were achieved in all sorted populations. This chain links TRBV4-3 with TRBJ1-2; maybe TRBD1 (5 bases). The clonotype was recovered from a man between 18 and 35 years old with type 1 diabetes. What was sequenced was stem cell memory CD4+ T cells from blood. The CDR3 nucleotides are TGCGCCAGCAGCCACCACTCCCCGGGGGGCTATGGCTACACCTTC. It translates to CASSHHSPGGYGYTF.